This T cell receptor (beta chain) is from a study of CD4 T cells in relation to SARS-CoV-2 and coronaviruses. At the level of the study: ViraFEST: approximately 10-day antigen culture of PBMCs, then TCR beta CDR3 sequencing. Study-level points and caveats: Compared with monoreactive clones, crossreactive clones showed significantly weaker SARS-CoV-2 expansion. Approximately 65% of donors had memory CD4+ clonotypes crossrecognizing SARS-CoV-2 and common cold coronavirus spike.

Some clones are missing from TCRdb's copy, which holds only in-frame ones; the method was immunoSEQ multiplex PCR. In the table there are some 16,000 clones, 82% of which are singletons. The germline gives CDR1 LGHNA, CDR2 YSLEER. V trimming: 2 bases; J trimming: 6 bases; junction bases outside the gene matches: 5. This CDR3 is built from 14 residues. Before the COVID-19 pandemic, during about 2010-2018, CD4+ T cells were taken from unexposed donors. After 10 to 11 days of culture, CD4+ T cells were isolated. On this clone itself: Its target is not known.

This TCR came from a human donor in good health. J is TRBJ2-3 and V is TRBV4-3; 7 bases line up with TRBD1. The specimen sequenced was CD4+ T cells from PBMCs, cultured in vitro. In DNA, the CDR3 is TGCGCCAGCAGCCAAAAGACAGGGTGGGATACGCAGTATTTT. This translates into CASSQKTGWDTQYF.